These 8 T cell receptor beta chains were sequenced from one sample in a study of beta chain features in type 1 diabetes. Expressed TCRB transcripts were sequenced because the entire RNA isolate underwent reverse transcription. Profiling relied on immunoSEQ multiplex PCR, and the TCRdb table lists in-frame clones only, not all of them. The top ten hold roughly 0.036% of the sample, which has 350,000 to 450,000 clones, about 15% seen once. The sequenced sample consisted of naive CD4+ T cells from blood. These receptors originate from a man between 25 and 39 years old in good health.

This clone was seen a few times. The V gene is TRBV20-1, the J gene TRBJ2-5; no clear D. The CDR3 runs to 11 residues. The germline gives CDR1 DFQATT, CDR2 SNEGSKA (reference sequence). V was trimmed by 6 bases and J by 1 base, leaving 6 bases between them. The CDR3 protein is CSADTQETQYF. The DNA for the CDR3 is TGCAGTGCCGACACCCAAGAGACCCAGTACTTC.

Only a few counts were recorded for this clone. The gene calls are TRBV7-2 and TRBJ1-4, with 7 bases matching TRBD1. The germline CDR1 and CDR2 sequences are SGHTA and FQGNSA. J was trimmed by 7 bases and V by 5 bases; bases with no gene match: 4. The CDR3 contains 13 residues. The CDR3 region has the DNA TGTGCCAGCAGCAAGCGGACAGGTGAAAAACTGTTTTTT. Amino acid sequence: CASSKRTGEKLFF. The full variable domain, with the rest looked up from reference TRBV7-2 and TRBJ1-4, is GAGVSQSPSNKVTEKGKDVELRCDPISGHTALYWYRQSLGQGLEFLIYFQGNSAPDKSGLPSDRFSAERTGGSVSTLTIQRTQQEDSAVYLCASSKRTGEKLFFGSGTQLSVL.

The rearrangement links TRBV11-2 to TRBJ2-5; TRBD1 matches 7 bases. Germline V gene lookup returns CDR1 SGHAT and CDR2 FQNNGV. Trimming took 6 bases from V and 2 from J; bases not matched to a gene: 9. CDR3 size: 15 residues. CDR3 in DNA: TGTGCCAGCAGTTCCCGGGTCAGGGGGCAAGAGACCCAGTACTTC. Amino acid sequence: CASSSRVRGQETQYF.

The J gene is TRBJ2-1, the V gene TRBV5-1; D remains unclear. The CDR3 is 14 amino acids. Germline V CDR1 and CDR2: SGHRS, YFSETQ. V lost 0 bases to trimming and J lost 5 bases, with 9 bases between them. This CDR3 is CASSLAGPHNEQFF. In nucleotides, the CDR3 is TGCGCCAGCAGCTTGGCCGGCCCCCACAATGAGCAGTTCTTC.

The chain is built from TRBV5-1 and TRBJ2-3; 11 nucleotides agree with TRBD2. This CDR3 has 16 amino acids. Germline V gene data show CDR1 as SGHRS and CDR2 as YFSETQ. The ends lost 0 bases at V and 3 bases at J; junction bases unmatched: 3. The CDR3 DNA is TGCGCCAGCAGCTTGGGGCGACTAGCGGGAACAGATACGCAGTATTTT. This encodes CASSLGRLAGTDTQYF.

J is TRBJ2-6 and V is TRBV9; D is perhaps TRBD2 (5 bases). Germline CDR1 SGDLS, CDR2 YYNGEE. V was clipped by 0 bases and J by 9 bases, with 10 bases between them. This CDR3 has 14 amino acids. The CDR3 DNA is TGTGCCAGCAGCGTAGACTCGGGAAGCAACGTCCTGACTTTC. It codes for CASSVDSGSNVLTF.

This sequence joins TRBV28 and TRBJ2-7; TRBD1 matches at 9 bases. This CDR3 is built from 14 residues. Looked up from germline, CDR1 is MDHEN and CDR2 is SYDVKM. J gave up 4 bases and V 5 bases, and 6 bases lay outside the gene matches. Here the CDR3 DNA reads TGTGCCAGCAGTCCTGGGACAGGGTTATACGAGCAGTACGTC. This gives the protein CASSPGTGLYEQYV.

DNA for the CDR3: TGTGCCAGCAGCCTCCGGACAGACGGGAGAGGTGAGCAGTTCTTC. Protein: CASSLRTDGRGEQFF. The chain uses TRBV9 and TRBJ2-1; the D call may be TRBD1 or TRBD2 (6 bases each). V was trimmed by 4 bases and J by 9 bases, leaving 20 bases between them. The CDR3 consists of 15 residues. From germline, CDR1 is SGDLS and CDR2 YYNGEE.